These 28 T cell receptor beta chains originate from one sample sequenced in a study of CD8 T cells in ankylosing spondylitis. TCRdb re-analysed the 5' RACE reads in MiXCR, keeping a single row per CDR3 protein. Here the sample spans roughly 240,000 distinct CDR3 sequences, more than 25% being singletons. Sequencing used blood, either unsorted or a sorted T cell fraction (not recorded which). The source is a male donor with ankylosing spondylitis or in good health (not recorded which).

The chain has TRBV27 and TRBJ2-2, with TRBD2 as a possible D gene (6 bases). The germline gives CDR1 MNHEY, CDR2 SMNVEV (reference sequence). The CDR3 sequence is 15 residues long. V was cut by 6 bases and J by 4 bases, with 15 bases left in between. In nucleotides, the CDR3 is TGTGCCAGCAGAAACCTCGGGGGAACCACCGGGGAGCTGTTTTTT. Its protein is CASRNLGGTTGELFF.

The rearrangement uses TRBV20-1 and TRBJ2-5, with 7 bases identical to TRBD2. Germline V CDR1 and CDR2: DFQATT, SNEGSKA (reference sequence). CDR3 size: 14 residues. J was trimmed by 5 bases and V by 3 bases; bases with no gene match: 9. This chain's CDR3 is CSASRRLREETQYF. The CDR3 coding sequence is TGCAGTGCTAGTCGACGTCTGCGGGAGGAGACCCAGTACTTC.

This chain uses TRBV6-1 with TRBJ1-5; perhaps TRBD1 as D (6 bases). CDR3 size: 15 residues. V was trimmed by 6 bases and J by 7 bases, leaving 19 bases between them. CDR1 and CDR2 from the germline V gene are MNHNS and SASEGT. The DNA of the CDR3 is TGTGCCAGCAGACAAACTCAGGGGCGAAGGCAGCCCCAGCATTTT. Translated: CASRQTQGRRQPQHF.

The chain uses TRBV20-1 and TRBJ1-6, with 10 bases identical to TRBD1. CDR1 and CDR2 (germline): DFQATT, SNEGSKA (reference sequence). This CDR3 has 16 amino acids. J lost 3 bases, V lost 3 bases, and 5 bases had no gene match. CDR3 protein: CSARAWDRGYNSPLHF. CDR3 nucleotide sequence: TGCAGTGCTAGGGCATGGGACAGGGGCTATAATTCACCCCTCCACTTT.

This clonotype was counted between two and nine times. The V call is TRBV12-3 or TRBV12-4, the J call TRBJ2-1; D not resolved. The V end was cut by 1 base, the J end by 1 base, with 5 bases between. The CDR3 spans 14 residues. The CDR3 sequence: CASSLDGSYNEQFF. Here the CDR3 DNA reads TGTGCCAGCAGTTTAGACGGATCCTACAATGAGCAGTTCTTC.

The J gene is TRBJ2-3, the V gene TRBV29-1, with 10 bases that match TRBD2. Germline CDR1 SQVTM, CDR2 ANQGSEA. Trimming at V came to 8 bases and at J to 3 bases, leaving 14 bases not matched to a gene. CDR3 size: 16 residues. The CDR3 sequence is CSITGLASRFTDTQYF. Written as DNA, the CDR3 is TGCAGCATTACGGGACTAGCGAGTCGGTTTACAGATACGCAGTATTTT.

This clonotype was seen a handful of times. The chain couples TRBV10-2 to TRBJ2-5; 11 bases line up with TRBD1. Germline V gene sequence: CDR1 WSHSY, CDR2 SAAADI. V shed 3 bases and J 4 bases; nucleotides not matched to a gene: 4. The CDR3 is made up of 15 amino acids. The CDR3: CASSERDRGGETQYF. The CDR3, as DNA: TGCGCCAGCAGTGAACGGGACAGGGGGGGAGAGACCCAGTACTTC.

This clonotype came up a few times. The chain is built from TRBV15 and TRBJ2-6; no reliable D call. The CDR3 is 16 residues long. V dropped 0 bases and J dropped 1 base, with 7 bases sitting between them. Germline V gene sequence: CDR1 LNHNV, CDR2 YYDKDF (reference sequence). The CDR3 sequence is CATSRDMGSGANVLTF. CDR3 bases: TGTGCCACCAGCAGAGATATGGGGTCTGGGGCCAACGTCCTGACTTTC.

This clonotype was observed a few times. The chain has TRBV12-3 or TRBV12-4 and TRBJ1-4; D is possibly TRBD1 (6 bases). CDR3 length equals 13 residues. The germline V and J ends were trimmed by 9 bases and 7 bases, with 15 bases remaining between them. The CDR3 nucleotides are TGTGCCAGTCGAACAGGGTTAGCTGAAAAACTGTTTTTT. This codes for CASRTGLAEKLFF.

This rearrangement joins TRBV12-3 or TRBV12-4 to TRBJ2-2; D is uncertain. This CDR3 has 15 amino acids. With 2 bases removed from V and 1 base from J, the gap between germline ends came to 8 bases. The CDR3 loop is CASSLLGENTGELFF. The CDR3 DNA is TGTGCCAGCAGTTTACTAGGAGAGAACACCGGGGAGCTGTTTTTT.

The rearrangement links TRBV9 to TRBJ2-1, with D tentatively TRBD2 (6 bases). V lost 4 bases and J 7 bases, leaving 12 bases between the germline ends. Germline V lookup: CDR1 SGDLS, CDR2 YYNGEE. The CDR3 loop spans 13 amino acids. The CDR3 DNA reads TGTGCCAGCAGCCCCAGACTAGTAAATGAGCAGTTCTTC. It codes for CASSPRLVNEQFF.

The gene calls are TRBV18 and TRBJ1-1; no clear D gene. The germline V gene encodes CDR1 KGHSH and CDR2 LQKENI. The CDR3 is made up of 14 amino acids. V was cut by 3 bases and J by 2 bases, with 10 bases left in between. The CDR3 protein is CASSPQQRNTEAFF. The CDR3 bases are TGTGCCAGCTCACCTCAACAGAGAAACACTGAAGCTTTCTTT. Looking up the rest from reference TRBV18 and TRBJ1-1 gives the full variable domain: NAGVMQNPRHLVRRRGQEARLRCSPMKGHSHVYWYRQLPEEGLKFMVYLQKENIIDESGMPKERFSAEFPKEGPSILRIQQVVRGDSAAYFCASSPQQRNTEAFFGQGTRLTVV.

The genes are TRBV29-1 and TRBJ2-3; the D gene is possibly TRBD2 (5 bases). V dropped 7 bases and J dropped 1 base, with 12 bases sitting between them. The length of the CDR3 is 13 residues. Germline-derived CDR1 and CDR2 are SQVTM and ANQGSEA. The CDR3 is CSGREGGTDTQYF. As DNA, the CDR3 is TGCAGCGGCCGAGAGGGAGGCACAGATACGCAGTATTTT.

This rearrangement joins TRBV10-3 to TRBJ1-2, with D possibly TRBD1 on 6 matching bases. The CDR3 consists of 13 residues. Germline CDR1 ENHRY, CDR2 SYGVKD. V lost 7 bases and J 6 bases, leaving 15 bases between the germline ends. The DNA for the CDR3 is TGTGCCATCACAGGGGTCCCAAGCGATGGCTACACCTTC. Translation: CAITGVPSDGYTF.

In this sample, this clonotype turned up a few times. This rearrangement joins TRBV15 to TRBJ2-1; maybe TRBD2 (6 bases). V lost 0 bases and J 4 bases, leaving 13 bases between the germline ends. This CDR3 region has 16 residues. Germline-derived CDR1 and CDR2 are LNHNV and YYDKDF (reference sequence). The CDR3 sequence is CATSRDGGASYNEQFF. CDR3 DNA sequence: TGTGCCACCAGCAGAGATGGCGGGGCCTCGTACAATGAGCAGTTCTTC.

This clonotype appeared a few times. This chain uses TRBV12-3 or TRBV12-4 with TRBJ2-1; the match to TRBD1 covers 9 bases. CDR3 length equals 16 residues. The J segment lost 5 bases and the V segment lost 5 bases, leaving 10 bases of the junction unmatched. The CDR3 sequence: CASSQPGQGLNNEQFF. CDR3 coding DNA: TGTGCCAGCAGTCAACCGGGACAGGGATTGAACAATGAGCAGTTCTTC.

This clonotype was seen a handful of times. The chain recombines TRBV5-1 with TRBJ1-2, with D perhaps TRBD1 (6 bases). The CDR3 length is 16 residues. Germline V gene sequence: CDR1 SGHRS, CDR2 YFSETQ. Trimming left V 4 bases short and J 1 base short, with 17 bases between. As DNA, the CDR3 is TGCGCCAGCAGCGACCCGTACAGGGCCCATAACTATGGCTACACCTTC. This gives the protein CASSDPYRAHNYGYTF. Using reference TRBV5-1 and TRBJ1-2 for the parts outside the CDR3, the full variable domain is KAGVTQTPRYLIKTRGQQVTLSCSPISGHRSVSWYQQTPGQGLQFLFEYFSETQRNKGNFPGRFSGRQFSNSRSEMNVSTLELGDSALYLCASSDPYRAHNYGYTFGSGTRLTVV.

This clonotype was seen a few times. The chain combines TRBV12-3 or TRBV12-4 with TRBJ2-2; 9 bases align to TRBD2. There are 14 residues in the CDR3. Unmatched junction bases numbered 3, after V lost 3 bases and J lost 7 bases. CDR3 amino acids: CASSFSGGGGELFF. CDR3 coding DNA: TGTGCCAGCAGTTTTAGCGGGGGTGGCGGGGAGCTGTTTTTT.

This clonotype was counted once. This rearrangement joins TRBV3-1 to TRBJ2-5; either TRBD1 or TRBD2 may supply D (5 bases each). The CDR3 is 13 residues long. CDR1 LGHDT and CDR2 YNNKEL come from the germline V gene (reference sequence). The V gene lost 4 bases and the J gene lost 6 bases, with 12 bases spanning the gap. The CDR3 nucleotides are TGTGCCAGCAGCCGGGACCCGCTACAGACCCAGTACTTC. As protein: CASSRDPLQTQYF.

This clonotype was observed a few times. At one boundary the junction diverges from the germline segment, which might be a read error. The genes are TRBV27 and TRBJ1-1; 7 positions match TRBD1. Germline lookup yields CDR1 MNHEY and CDR2 SMNVEV (reference sequence). The CDR3 covers 14 residues. Here the CDR3 reads CATRQGRRNPEAFF. The CDR3 bases are TGTGCCACCCGACAGGGTAGGAGGAACCCTGAAGCTTTCTTT.

The rearrangement joins TRBV7-2 to TRBJ2-3; TRBD1 might be the D (5 bases). The CDR3 spans 15 residues. Trimming left V 5 bases short and J 3 bases short, with 15 bases between. In germline, CDR1 is SGHTA, CDR2 FQGNSA. CDR3 DNA sequence: TGTGCCAGCAGCCCAACGCCCGACAGAACAGATACGCAGTATTTT. This encodes CASSPTPDRTDTQYF.

This chain joins TRBV10-3 and TRBJ2-5, with unresolved D. Germline lookup yields CDR1 ENHRY and CDR2 SYGVKD. Trimming stripped 3 bases from V and 4 bases from J, with 15 bases between. CDR3 length: 15 residues. CDR3 DNA sequence: TGTGCCATCAGTGATCTAACGGAGTCCGGAGAGACCCAGTACTTC. Translation: CAISDLTESGETQYF.

The chain employs TRBV4-2 and TRBJ2-3, with a tentative D call TRBD2 (6 bases). CDR3 length: 15 residues. Trimming removed 6 bases at V and 6 bases at J, with 19 bases between. Per the germline V gene, CDR1 is LGHNA and CDR2 is YNFKEQ. CDR3 nucleotides: TGTGCCAGCAGACTCGCGGGGACTTCCTCTGATACGCAGTATTTT. Its protein is CASRLAGTSSDTQYF.

This clonotype was counted a few times. The chain has TRBV5-1 and TRBJ2-6, with D hard to call. V was shortened by 3 bases and J by 3 bases, with 7 bases between the two germline ends. Per the germline V gene, CDR1 is SGHRS and CDR2 is YFSETQ. This CDR3 region has 14 residues. CDR3 DNA: TGCGCCAGCAGCTCGGTGGTTGGGGCCAACGTCCTGACTTTC. Its translation: CASSSVVGANVLTF.

This clonotype was observed a few times. CDR3 DNA sequence: TGCAGTGCTAGAAAAGACAGCGTTCCCACTGGCTACACCTTC. It encodes CSARKDSVPTGYTF. V gene TRBV20-1 combines with J gene TRBJ1-2; the D gene is possibly TRBD1 (5 bases). Germline V gene sequence: CDR1 DFQATT, CDR2 SNEGSKA (reference sequence). Trimming removed 2 bases from V and 7 bases from J, with 17 bases in between. The CDR3 covers 14 residues.

This clonotype was picked up one time. The chain joins TRBV11-2 to TRBJ2-5; TRBD1 aligns across 7 bases. The V gene's germline CDR1 is SGHAT and CDR2 FQNNGV. V was clipped by 1 base and J by 0 bases; unmatched bases: 8. The CDR3 is made up of 17 amino acids. CDR3 bases: TGTGCCAGCAGCTTAGTTGGGGTGACAGGGTACCAAGAGACCCAGTACTTC. Amino acid sequence: CASSLVGVTGYQETQYF.

This clonotype has only a few counts. J is TRBJ2-3 and V is TRBV9; 9 bases are a match to TRBD2. The CDR3 spans 13 residues. J gave up 4 bases and V 5 bases, and 2 bases lay outside the gene matches. Germline assignment: CDR1 SGDLS and CDR2 YYNGEE. The DNA for the CDR3 is TGTGCCAGCAGTGCGGGGGGGCCAGATACGCAGTATTTT. As protein: CASSAGGPDTQYF.

This clonotype showed up just a few times. The chain uses TRBV15 and TRBJ1-2; D gene uncertain. This CDR3 has 15 residues. V lost 0 bases to trimming and J lost 0 bases, with 8 bases between them. The germline gives CDR1 LNHNV, CDR2 YYDKDF (reference sequence). This CDR3 reads CATSRDQAANYGYTF. In nucleotides, the CDR3 is TGTGCCACCAGCAGAGATCAGGCCGCTAACTATGGCTACACCTTC.